The clone carrying this TCR beta chain has ten or more counts. An end of the junction does not agree with germline; a read error may underlie this. The read ends 3 residues shy of where the CDR3 ends; the end is completed using the germline J gene. The sample comes from a study of T cell clonality in common variable immunodeficiency. The germline V gene encodes CDR1 LGHNA and CDR2 YNFKEQ. This CDR3 is 16 amino acids long. This table comes from immunoSEQ multiplex PCR, and its TCRdb copy is limited to in-frame clones, with some not included. In total the sample includes approximately 81,000 clones, none of them seen once.

J is TRBJ2-2 and V is TRBV4-2; TRBD2 aligns across 13 bases. The sequencing sample was made of peripheral blood mononuclear cells. The source is a person aged 18 to 75 in good health. The CDR3 sequence: CASSRRTSGGTGELFF. The CDR3 bases that were read are TGCGCCAGCAGCCGAAGGACTAGCGGGGGCACCGGGGAG.